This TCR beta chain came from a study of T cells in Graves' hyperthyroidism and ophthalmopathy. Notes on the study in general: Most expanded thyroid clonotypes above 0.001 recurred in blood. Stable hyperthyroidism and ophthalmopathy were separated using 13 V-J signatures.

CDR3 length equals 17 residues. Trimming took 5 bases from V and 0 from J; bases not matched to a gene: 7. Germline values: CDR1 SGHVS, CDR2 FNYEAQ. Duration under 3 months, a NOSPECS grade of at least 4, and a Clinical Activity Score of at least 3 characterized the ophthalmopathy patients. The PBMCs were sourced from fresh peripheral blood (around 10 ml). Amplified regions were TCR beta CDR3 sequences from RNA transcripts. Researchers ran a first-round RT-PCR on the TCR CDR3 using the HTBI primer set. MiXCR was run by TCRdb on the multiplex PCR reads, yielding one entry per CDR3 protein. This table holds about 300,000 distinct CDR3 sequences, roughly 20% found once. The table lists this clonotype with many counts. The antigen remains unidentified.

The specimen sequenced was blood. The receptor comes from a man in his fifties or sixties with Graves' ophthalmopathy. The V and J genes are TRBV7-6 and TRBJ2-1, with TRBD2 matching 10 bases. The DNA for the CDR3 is TGTGCCAGCAGCCCCAGACTAGCGGGCACCTCCTACAATGAGCAGTTCTTC. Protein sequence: CASSPRLAGTSYNEQFF.